The T cell receptor (beta chain) described here comes from a study of shared clonotypes between healthy human individuals. The study, taken as a whole, reports: Despite large depth, sorted-subset datasets appeared incompletely sequenced.

Germline V gene sequence: CDR1 LNHDA, CDR2 SQIVND (reference sequence). The CDR3 spans 14 residues. V lost 7 bases, J lost 6 bases, and 15 bases lay in between. The table came from immunoSEQ multiplex PCR; TCRdb's copy has only in-frame clones and leaves some out. The sample records about 660,000 clones, approximately 79% being singletons. About this clone: Its target is unknown.

J is TRBJ2-2 and V is TRBV19, with D perhaps matching TRBD1 (5 bases). This TCR was recovered from a woman aged 25 to 39 in good health. Sequenced sample: memory CD4+ T cells sorted from blood. Subset noted: CD45RA-negative fraction. CDR3 protein: CASNRGSSSGELFF. CDR3 in DNA: TGTGCCAGTAATAGGGGTAGCAGCTCCGGGGAGCTGTTTTTT. The full variable domain, completed using reference TRBV19 and TRBJ2-2, is DGGITQSPKYLFRKEGQNVTLSCEQNLNHDAMYWYRQDPGQGLRLIYYSQIVNDFQKGDIAEGYSVSREKKESFPLTVTSAQKNPTAFYLCASNRGSSSGELFFGEGSRLTVL.